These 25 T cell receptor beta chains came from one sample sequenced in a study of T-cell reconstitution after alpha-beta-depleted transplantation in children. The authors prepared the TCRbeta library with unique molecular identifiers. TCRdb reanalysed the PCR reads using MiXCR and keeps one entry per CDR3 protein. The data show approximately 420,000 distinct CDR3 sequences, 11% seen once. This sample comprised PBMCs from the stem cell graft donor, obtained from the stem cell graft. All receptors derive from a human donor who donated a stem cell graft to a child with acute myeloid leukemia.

The CDR3 sequence is CAISGDSYEQYF. CDR3 coding DNA: TGTGCCATCAGCGGGGACAGCTACGAGCAGTACTTC. The rearrangement uses TRBV10-3 and TRBJ2-7; TRBD1 matches at 7 bases. CDR3 size: 12 residues. The ends lost 6 bases at V and 3 bases at J; junction bases unmatched: 2. In germline, CDR1 is ENHRY, CDR2 SYGVKD.

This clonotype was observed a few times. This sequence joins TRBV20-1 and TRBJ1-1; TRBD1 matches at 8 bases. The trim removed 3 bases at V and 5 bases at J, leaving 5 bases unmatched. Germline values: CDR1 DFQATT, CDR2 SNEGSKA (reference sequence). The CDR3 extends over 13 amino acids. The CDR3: CSASGTGGTEAFF. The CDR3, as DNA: TGCAGTGCTAGCGGTACAGGGGGTACTGAAGCTTTCTTT.

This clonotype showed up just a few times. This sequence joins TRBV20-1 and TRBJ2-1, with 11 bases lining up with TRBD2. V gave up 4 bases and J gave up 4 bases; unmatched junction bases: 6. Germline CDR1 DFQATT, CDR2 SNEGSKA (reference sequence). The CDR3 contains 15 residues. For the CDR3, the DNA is TGCAGTGCTACCGGGACTAGCGGAAATTACAATGAGCAGTTCTTC. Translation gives CSATGTSGNYNEQFF.

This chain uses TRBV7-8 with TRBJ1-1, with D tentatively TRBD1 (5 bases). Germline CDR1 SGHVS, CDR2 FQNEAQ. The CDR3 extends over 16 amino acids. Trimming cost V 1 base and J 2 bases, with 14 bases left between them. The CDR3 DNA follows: TGTGCCAGCAGCTTAGTTTCAGGGATCCTTAACACTGAAGCTTTCTTT. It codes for CASSLVSGILNTEAFF. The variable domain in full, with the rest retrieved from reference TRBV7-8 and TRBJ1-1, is GAGVSQSPRYKVAKRGQDVALRCDPISGHVSLFWYQQALGQGPEFLTYFQNEAQLDKSGLPSDRFFAERPEGSVSTLKIQRTQQEDSAVYLCASSLVSGILNTEAFFGQGTRLTVV.

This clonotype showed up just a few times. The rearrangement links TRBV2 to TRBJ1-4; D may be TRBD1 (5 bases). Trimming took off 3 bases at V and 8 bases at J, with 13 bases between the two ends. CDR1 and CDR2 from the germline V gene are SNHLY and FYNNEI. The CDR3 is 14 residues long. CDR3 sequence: CASSDGQGGEKLFF. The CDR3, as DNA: TGTGCCAGCAGTGACGGGCAGGGAGGCGAAAAACTGTTTTTT.

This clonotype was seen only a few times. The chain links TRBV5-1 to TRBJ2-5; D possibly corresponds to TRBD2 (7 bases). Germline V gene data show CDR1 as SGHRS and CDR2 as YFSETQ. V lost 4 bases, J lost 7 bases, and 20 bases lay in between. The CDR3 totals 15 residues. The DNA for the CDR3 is TGCGCCAGCAGCGCCACCGGGACTACACAGGGGACCCAGTACTTC. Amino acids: CASSATGTTQGTQYF.

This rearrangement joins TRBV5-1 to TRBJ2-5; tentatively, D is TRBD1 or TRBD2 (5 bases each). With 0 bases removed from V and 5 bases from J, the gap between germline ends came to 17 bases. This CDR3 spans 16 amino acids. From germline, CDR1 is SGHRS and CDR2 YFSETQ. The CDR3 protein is CASSLEAGGKWETQYF. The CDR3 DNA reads TGCGCCAGCAGCTTGGAGGCTGGGGGAAAGTGGGAGACCCAGTACTTC.

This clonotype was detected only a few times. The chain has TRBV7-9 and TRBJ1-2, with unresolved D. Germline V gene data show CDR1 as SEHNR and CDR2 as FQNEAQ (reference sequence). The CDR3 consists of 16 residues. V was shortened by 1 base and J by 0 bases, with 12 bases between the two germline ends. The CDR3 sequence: CASSLVIVVANYGYTF. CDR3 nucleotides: TGTGCCAGCAGCTTAGTCATAGTTGTAGCTAACTATGGCTACACCTTC.

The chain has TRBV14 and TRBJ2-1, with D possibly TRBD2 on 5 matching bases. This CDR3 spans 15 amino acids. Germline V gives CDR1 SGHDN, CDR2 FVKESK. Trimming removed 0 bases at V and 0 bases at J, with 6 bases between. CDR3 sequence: CASSQEGSSYNEQFF. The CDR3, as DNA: TGTGCCAGCAGCCAAGAAGGGAGCTCCTACAATGAGCAGTTCTTC.

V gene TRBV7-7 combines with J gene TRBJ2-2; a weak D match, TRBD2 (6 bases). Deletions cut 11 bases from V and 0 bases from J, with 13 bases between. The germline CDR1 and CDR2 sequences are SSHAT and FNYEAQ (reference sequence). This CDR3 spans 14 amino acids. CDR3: CAGRSGPNTGELFF. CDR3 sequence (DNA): TGTGCCGGGAGGTCCGGGCCGAACACCGGGGAGCTGTTTTTT. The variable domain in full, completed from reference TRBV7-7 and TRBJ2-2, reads GAGVSQSPRYKVTKRGQDVTLRCDPISSHATLYWYQQALGQGPEFLTYFNYEAQPDKSGLPSDRFSAERPEGSISTLTIQRTEQRDSAMYRCAGRSGPNTGELFFGEGSRLTVL.

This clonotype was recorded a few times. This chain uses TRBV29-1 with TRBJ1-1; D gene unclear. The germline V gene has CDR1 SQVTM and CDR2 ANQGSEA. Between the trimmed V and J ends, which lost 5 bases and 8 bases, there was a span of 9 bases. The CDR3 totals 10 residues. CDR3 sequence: CSVWTDEAFF. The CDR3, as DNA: TGCAGCGTTTGGACCGACGAAGCTTTCTTT.

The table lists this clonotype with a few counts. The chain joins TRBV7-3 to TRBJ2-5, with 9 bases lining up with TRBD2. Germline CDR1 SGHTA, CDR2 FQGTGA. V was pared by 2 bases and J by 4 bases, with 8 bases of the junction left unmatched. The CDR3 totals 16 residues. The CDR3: CASSLDPAGGAETQYF. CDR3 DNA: TGTGCCAGCAGCTTAGATCCGGCGGGAGGGGCAGAGACCCAGTACTTC.

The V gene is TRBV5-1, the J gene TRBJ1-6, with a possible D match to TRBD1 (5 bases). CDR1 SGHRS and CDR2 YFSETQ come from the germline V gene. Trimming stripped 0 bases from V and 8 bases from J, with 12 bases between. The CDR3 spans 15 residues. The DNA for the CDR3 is TGCGCCAGCAGCTTGGGGGACCGCTCTGATTCACCCCTCCACTTT. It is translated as CASSLGDRSDSPLHF.

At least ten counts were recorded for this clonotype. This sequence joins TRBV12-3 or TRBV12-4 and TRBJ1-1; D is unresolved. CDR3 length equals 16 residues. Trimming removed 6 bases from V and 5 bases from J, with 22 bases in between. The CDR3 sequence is CASSHGPGPGGTEAFF. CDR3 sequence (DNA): TGTGCCAGCAGCCATGGCCCGGGCCCGGGAGGGACTGAAGCTTTCTTT.

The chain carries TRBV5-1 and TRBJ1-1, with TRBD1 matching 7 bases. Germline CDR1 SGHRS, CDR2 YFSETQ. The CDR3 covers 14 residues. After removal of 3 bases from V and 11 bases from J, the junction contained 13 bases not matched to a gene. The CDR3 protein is CASSSVTGPFGAFF. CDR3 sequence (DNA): TGCGCCAGCAGCTCCGTGACAGGGCCCTTCGGGGCTTTCTTT.

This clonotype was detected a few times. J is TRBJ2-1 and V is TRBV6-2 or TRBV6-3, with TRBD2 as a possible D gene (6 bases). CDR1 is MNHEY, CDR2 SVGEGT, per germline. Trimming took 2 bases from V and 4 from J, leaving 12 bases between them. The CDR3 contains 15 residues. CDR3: CASSYGGRAYNEQFF. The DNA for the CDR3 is TGTGCCAGCAGTTACGGAGGGAGAGCATACAATGAGCAGTTCTTC.

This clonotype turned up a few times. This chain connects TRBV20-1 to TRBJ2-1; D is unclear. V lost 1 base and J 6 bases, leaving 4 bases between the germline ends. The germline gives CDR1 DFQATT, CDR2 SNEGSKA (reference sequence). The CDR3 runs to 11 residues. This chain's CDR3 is CSARVVNEQFF. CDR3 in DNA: TGCAGTGCTAGAGTGGTCAATGAGCAGTTCTTC.

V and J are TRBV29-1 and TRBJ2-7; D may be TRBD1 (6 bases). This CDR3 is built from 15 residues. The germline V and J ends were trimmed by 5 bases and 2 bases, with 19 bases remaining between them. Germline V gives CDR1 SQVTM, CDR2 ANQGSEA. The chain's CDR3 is CSVLGKQGEAYEQYV. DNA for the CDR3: TGCAGCGTTTTGGGAAAACAGGGAGAGGCCTACGAGCAGTACGTC.

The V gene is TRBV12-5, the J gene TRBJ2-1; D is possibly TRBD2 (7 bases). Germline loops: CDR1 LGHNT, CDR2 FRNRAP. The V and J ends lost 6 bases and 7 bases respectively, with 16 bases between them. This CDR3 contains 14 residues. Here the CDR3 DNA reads TGTGCTAGTGGGTCGGGGGGCAAGGCTAATGAGCAGTTCTTC. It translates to CASGSGGKANEQFF.

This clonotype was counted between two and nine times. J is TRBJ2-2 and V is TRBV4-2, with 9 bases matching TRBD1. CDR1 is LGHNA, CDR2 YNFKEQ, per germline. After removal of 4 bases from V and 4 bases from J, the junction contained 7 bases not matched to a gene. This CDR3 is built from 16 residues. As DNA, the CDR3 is TGTGCCAGCAGCCCCTGGACAGGGGAGCGCACCGGGGAGCTGTTTTTT. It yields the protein CASSPWTGERTGELFF.

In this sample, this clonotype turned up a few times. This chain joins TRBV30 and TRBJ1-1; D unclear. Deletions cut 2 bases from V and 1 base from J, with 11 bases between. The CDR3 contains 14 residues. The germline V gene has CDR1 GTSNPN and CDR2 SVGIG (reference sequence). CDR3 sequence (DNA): TGTGCCTGGAGTTGGGGTCTTACGAACACTGAAGCTTTCTTT. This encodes CAWSWGLTNTEAFF. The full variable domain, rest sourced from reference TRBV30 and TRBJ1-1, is SQTIHQWPATLVQPVGSPLSLECTVEGTSNPNLYWYRQAAGRGLQLLFYSVGIGQISSEVPQNLSASRPQDRQFILSSKKLLLSDSGFYLCAWSWGLTNTEAFFGQGTRLTVV.

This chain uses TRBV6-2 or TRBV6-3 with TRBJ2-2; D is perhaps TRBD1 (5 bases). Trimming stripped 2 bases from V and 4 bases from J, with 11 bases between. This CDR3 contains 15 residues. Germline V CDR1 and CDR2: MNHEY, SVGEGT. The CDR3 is CASSYGAVATGELFF. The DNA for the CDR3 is TGTGCCAGCAGTTACGGGGCGGTCGCCACCGGGGAGCTGTTTTTT.

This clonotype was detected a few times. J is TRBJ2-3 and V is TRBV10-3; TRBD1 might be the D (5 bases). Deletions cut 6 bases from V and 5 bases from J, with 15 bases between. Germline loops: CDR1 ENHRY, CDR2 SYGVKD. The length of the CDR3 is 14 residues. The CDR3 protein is CAIRPDTGGDTQYF. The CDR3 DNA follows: TGTGCCATCAGACCGGACACTGGCGGAGATACGCAGTATTTT.

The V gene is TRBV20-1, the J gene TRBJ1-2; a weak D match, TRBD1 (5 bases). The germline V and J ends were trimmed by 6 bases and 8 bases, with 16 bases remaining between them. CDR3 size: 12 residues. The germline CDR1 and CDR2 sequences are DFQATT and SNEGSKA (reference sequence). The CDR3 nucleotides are TGCAGTGCCGTCAGGGCATCGGAGGGCTACACCTTC. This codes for CSAVRASEGYTF.

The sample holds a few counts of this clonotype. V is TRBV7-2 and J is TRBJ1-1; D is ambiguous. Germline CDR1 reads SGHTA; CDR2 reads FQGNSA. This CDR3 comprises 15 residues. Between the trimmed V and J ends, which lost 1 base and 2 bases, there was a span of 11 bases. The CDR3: CASSLGTFSNTEAFF. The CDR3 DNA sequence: TGTGCCAGCAGCTTAGGAACTTTCAGTAACACTGAAGCTTTCTTT.